Shown below are 13 T cell receptor beta chains from a single sample sequenced in a study of CD8+ T cells in alopecia areata. RNA, once extracted, was reverse transcribed into cDNA for use as the sequencing template. Sequencing used immunoSEQ multiplex PCR; TCRdb keeps in-frame clones, though not all of them. This table has approximately 210,000 clones, 50% to 60% appearing once. Treatment in this sample: oral pan-JAK inhibitor, 5-10 mg twice daily. The sample was CD4+ T cells sorted from blood, taken at week 4, from a patient treated with tofacitinib. These receptors originate from a human donor with alopecia areata.

This clone was observed a handful of times. This rearrangement joins TRBV6-1 to TRBJ2-7, with 9 bases identical to TRBD1. In germline, CDR1 is MNHNS, CDR2 SASEGT. V shed 8 bases and J 0 bases; nucleotides not matched to a gene: 2. The CDR3 is 13 amino acids. In DNA form, the CDR3 reads TGTGCCAGCGGACAGGGGCTCTCCTACGAGCAGTACTTC. This encodes CASGQGLSYEQYF.

The chain links TRBV5-1 to TRBJ1-4; tentatively, D is TRBD1 (5 bases). V lost 4 bases and J lost 8, with 15 bases in between. From germline, CDR1 is SGHRS and CDR2 YFSETQ. This CDR3 comprises 14 residues. The CDR3 sequence: CASSPTDRGEKLFF. CDR3 coding DNA: TGCGCCAGCAGCCCGACCGACCGGGGGGAAAAACTGTTTTTT. The whole variable domain, remainder taken from reference TRBV5-1 and TRBJ1-4, is KAGVTQTPRYLIKTRGQQVTLSCSPISGHRSVSWYQQTPGQGLQFLFEYFSETQRNKGNFPGRFSGRQFSNSRSEMNVSTLELGDSALYLCASSPTDRGEKLFFGSGTQLSVL.

V gene TRBV30 combines with J gene TRBJ1-5; D may be TRBD1 (6 bases). Trimming stripped 3 bases from V and 4 bases from J, with 16 bases between. CDR3 length equals 15 residues. The germline V gene encodes CDR1 GTSNPN and CDR2 SVGIG (reference sequence). CDR3 amino acids: CAWRPPWTANQPQHF. The CDR3 nucleotides read TGTGCCTGGAGACCTCCCTGGACAGCTAATCAGCCCCAGCATTTT.

This chain uses TRBV15 with TRBJ2-3, with D uncertain. V was trimmed by 4 bases and J by 6 bases, leaving 11 bases between them. Germline CDR1 reads LNHNV; CDR2 reads YYDKDF (reference sequence). CDR3 length equals 13 residues. The CDR3 sequence is CATSTAAQDTQYF. The CDR3 bases are TGTGCCACCAGCACTGCGGCACAGGATACGCAGTATTTT.

This clone has just a few counts. Other DNA sequences within the sample encode an identical CDR3. This chain connects TRBV29-1 to TRBJ2-7; 9 nucleotides line up with TRBD1. J gave up 4 bases and V 6 bases, and 7 bases lay outside the gene matches. CDR1 SQVTM and CDR2 ANQGSEA come from the germline V gene. The CDR3 is 13 residues long. CDR3: CSVARTGAYEQYF. CDR3 DNA sequence: TGCAGCGTCGCTCGGACAGGGGCGTACGAGCAGTACTTC.

V usage is TRBV15 and J usage is TRBJ2-3; D uncertain. Germline values: CDR1 LNHNV, CDR2 YYDKDF (reference sequence). Trimming shortened V by 0 bases and J by 3 bases, and 10 bases separated the two germline ends. This CDR3 is built from 15 residues. Here the CDR3 DNA reads TGTGCCACCAGCAGAGATGGAGACCTGACAGATACGCAGTATTTT. The encoded protein is CATSRDGDLTDTQYF.

This clone has only a few counts. The V gene is TRBV30, the J gene TRBJ1-1; TRBD1 might be the D (6 bases). From germline, CDR1 is GTSNPN and CDR2 SVGIG (reference sequence). Deletions cut 5 bases from V and 0 bases from J, with 13 bases between. CDR3 length equals 14 residues. The CDR3 spells CAWGVGHLNTEAFF. DNA for the CDR3: TGTGCCTGGGGAGTGGGACACCTGAACACTGAAGCTTTCTTT.

This sequence joins TRBV29-1 and TRBJ1-6; TRBD1 matches at 9 bases. V trimming: 6 bases; J trimming: 6 bases; junction bases outside the gene matches: 3. Germline assignment: CDR1 SQVTM and CDR2 ANQGSEA. The CDR3 has 13 amino acids. CDR3 bases: TGCAGCGTCGGGACAGGGAGTAATTCACCCCTCCACTTT. This encodes CSVGTGSNSPLHF.

The rearrangement joins TRBV9 to TRBJ1-6; D call uncertain. The V end lost 6 bases, the J end lost 8 bases, and 12 bases lay between the germline ends. Germline V gene lookup returns CDR1 SGDLS and CDR2 YYNGEE. The CDR3 contains 13 residues. CDR3 sequence reads: CASKVGGDSPLHF. CDR3 DNA: TGTGCCAGCAAGGTGGGCGGAGATTCACCCCTCCACTTT.

The count of this clone is one. This chain joins TRBV30 and TRBJ2-5; TRBD2 might be the D (5 bases). V lost 0 bases and J 3 bases, leaving 8 bases between the germline ends. Germline lookup yields CDR1 GTSNPN and CDR2 SVGIG (reference sequence). There are 13 residues in the CDR3. CDR3 bases: TGTGCCTGGAGTGTGCTGCGGGAAGAGACCCAGTACTTC. It encodes CAWSVLREETQYF.

The rearrangement links TRBV2 to TRBJ2-7; 7 nucleotides match TRBD2. J was trimmed by 0 bases and V by 5 bases; bases with no gene match: 4. The CDR3 runs to 14 residues. Germline CDR1 SNHLY, CDR2 FYNNEI. The CDR3 here is CASSWRESSYEQYF. The CDR3 DNA follows: TGTGCCAGCAGTTGGCGGGAGAGCTCCTACGAGCAGTACTTC. The full variable domain, with the rest looked up from reference TRBV2 and TRBJ2-7, is EPEVTQTPSHQVTQMGQEVILRCVPISNHLYFYWYRQILGQKVEFLVSFYNNEISEKSEIFDDQFSVERPDGSNFTLKIRSTKLEDSAMYFCASSWRESSYEQYFGPGTRLTVT.

This sequence joins TRBV27 and TRBJ1-6, with D hard to call. The germline V and J ends were trimmed by 6 bases and 6 bases, with 15 bases remaining between them. This CDR3 has 15 amino acids. Germline-derived CDR1 and CDR2 are MNHEY and SMNVEV (reference sequence). The CDR3 spells CASSPQSLSNSPLHF. As DNA, the CDR3 is TGTGCCAGCAGCCCCCAGTCCCTTTCTAATTCACCCCTCCACTTT.

The chain combines TRBV14 with TRBJ1-5; D gene ambiguous. V was cut by 4 bases and J by 3 bases, with 7 bases left in between. Germline CDR1 SGHDN, CDR2 FVKESK. The CDR3 contains 13 residues. CDR3 DNA sequence: TGTGCCAGCAGCCCCGGATACAATCAGCCCCAGCATTTT. It specifies CASSPGYNQPQHF.